Listed below are T cell receptor beta chains from one sample, sequenced in a study of cytomegalovirus exposure and HLA in healthy donors. The repertoire was sequenced with immunoSEQ multiplex PCR; TCRdb's copy has only in-frame clones and lacks some. The sample's table shows 96,000 or so clones. The sequenced sample was PBMCs. The source of these receptors is a woman in her thirties in good health and CMV-seronegative. Both conserved end residues are part of each CDR3. Fields, in order: D gene, J gene, V gene, CDR3 protein, CDR3 DNA. D genes are given only for firm matches.

TRBD1,TRBJ1-5,TRBV2,CASSTGTGDNQPQHF,TGTGCCAGCAGCACCGGGACAGGGGACAATCAGCCCCAGCATTTT
TRBD1,TRBJ1-3,TRBV11-2,CASSVGRGTNTIYF,TGTGCCAGCAGCGTGGGCAGGGGGACAAACACCATATATTTT
TRBD1,TRBJ1-1,TRBV5-1,CASRPNSGTENTEAFF,TGCGCCAGCAGGCCAAACTCCGGGACAGAGAACACTGAAGCTTTCTTT
-,TRBJ1-1,TRBV15,CATSRAPGAYEAFF,TGTGCCACCAGCAGAGCGCCAGGGGCGTACGAAGCTTTCTTT
TRBD2,TRBJ2-2,TRBV27,CASGEDLAGAVGELFF,TGTGCCAGCGGGGAGGACCTAGCGGGGGCGGTCGGGGAGCTGTTTTTT
-,TRBJ1-6,TRBV6-1,CASSGRLNSPLHF,TGTGCCAGCAGTGGGCGGCTTAATTCACCCCTCCACTTT
-,TRBJ2-2,TRBV7-3,CASSKDSVAVNTGELFF,TGTGCCAGCAGCAAGGACTCGGTAGCGGTGAACACCGGGGAGCTGTTTTTT
TRBD1,TRBJ2-7,TRBV19,CASSRSGTVSSYEQYF,TGTGCCAGTAGTAGATCCGGGACAGTCAGCTCCTACGAGCAGTACTTC
-,TRBJ1-1,TRBV27,CASRKGGARNTEAFF,TGTGCCAGCCGAAAGGGGGGGGCGAGGAACACTGAAGCTTTCTTT
-,TRBJ2-5,TRBV25-1,CASSAKQGTQYF,TGTGCCAGCAGTGCTAAGCAGGGGACCCAGTACTTC
TRBD1,TRBJ1-6,TRBV15,CATSREGQGYSPLHF,TGTGCCACCAGCAGAGAGGGACAGGGGTATTCACCCCTCCACTTT
-,TRBJ2-1,TRBV9,CASSRQGPHYNEQFF,TGTGCCAGCAGCAGGCAGGGGCCTCATTACAATGAGCAGTTCTTC
-,TRBJ2-5,TRBV9,CASSVADQETQYF,TGTGCCAGCAGCGTGGCGGACCAAGAGACCCAGTACTTC
-,TRBJ1-1,TRBV7-2,CASSLVVGQGGEAFF,TGTGCCAGCAGCTTAGTCGTCGGCCAGGGAGGGGAAGCTTTCTTT
TRBD1,TRBJ2-5,TRBV6-6,CASSARQGTQETQYF,TGTGCCAGCAGTGCGAGACAGGGCACGCAAGAGACCCAGTACTTC
-,TRBJ2-7,TRBV9,CASSTTGISYEQYF,TGTGCCAGCAGCACAACAGGGATTTCCTACGAGCAGTATTTC
-,TRBJ1-6,TRBV14,CASSQVEQSPLHF,TGTGCCAGCAGCCAAGTGGAGCAATCACCCCTCCACTTT
-,TRBJ1-3,TRBV28,CASRGQGTGNTIYF,TGTGCCAGCCGCGGCCAGGGAACCGGAAACACCATATATTTT
TRBD2,TRBJ2-1,TRBV6-1,CASSPLAGGLDEQFF,TGTGCCAGCTCCCCCTTAGCGGGGGGGCTGGATGAGCAGTTCTTC
-,TRBJ1-3,TRBV2,CAVRRVVQENTIYF,TGTGCCGTTCGCAGGGTGGTCCAGGAAAACACCATATATTTT
TRBD2,TRBJ2-3,TRBV10-3,CAASSRSSGGTDTRYF,TGTGCCGCCTCCTCCCGTTCTAGCGGGGGCACAGATACGCGGTATTTT
TRBD1,TRBJ2-7,TRBV19,CASSPGTGYEQYF,TGTGCCAGTAGTCCCGGGACAGGCTACGAGCAGTACTTC
TRBD2,TRBJ2-7,TRBV2,CASTSWGGSWNEQYF,TGTGCCAGCACGAGTTGGGGGGGGAGCTGGAACGAGCAGTACTTC
-,TRBJ1-1,TRBV6-1,CASLTKLATEAFF,TGTGCCAGCCTAACCAAACTCGCTACTGAAGCTTTCTTT
-,TRBJ2-7,TRBV7-2,CASSLRPGDYEQYF,TGTGCCAGCAGCTTACGGCCAGGGGATTACGAGCAGTACTTC
-,TRBJ2-2,TRBV14,CASSRAGHELFF,TGTGCCAGCAGCCGCGCGGGCCACGAGCTGTTTTTT
TRBD1,TRBJ2-2,TRBV6-1,CASSWTGGYTGELFF,TGTGCCAGCAGTTGGACAGGGGGTTACACCGGGGAGCTGTTTTTT
-,TRBJ1-1,TRBV7-3,CASSLMGGTEAFF,TGTGCCAGCAGCTTAATGGGGGGCACTGAAGCTTTCTTT
-,TRBJ1-4,TRBV4-1,CASGQDRLGRVNEKLFF,TGCGCCAGCGGCCAAGATAGGTTAGGGCGGGTTAATGAAAAACTGTTTTTT
-,TRBJ2-6,TRBV15,CATSRRGSAGANVLTF,TGTGCCACCAGCAGAAGGGGCTCGGCTGGGGCCAACGTCCTGACTTTC
-,TRBJ2-5,TRBV5-1,CASSPRQIQETQYF,TGCGCCAGCAGCCCTAGACAGATACAAGAGACCCAGTACTTC
TRBD1,TRBJ2-3,TRBV19,CASSRQGSTDTQYF,TGTGCCAGTAGTAGACAGGGGAGCACAGATACGCAGTATTTT
-,TRBJ2-3,TRBV5-1,CASSLAGVSTDTQYF,TGCGCCAGCAGCTTGGCAGGGGTCTCCACAGATACGCAGTATTTT
TRBD2,TRBJ2-3,TRBV30,CAWRWTSGGAGALDTQYF,TGTGCCTGGAGGTGGACTAGCGGGGGGGCCGGGGCCTTAGATACGCAGTATTTT
-,TRBJ1-4,TRBV18,CASSVDRPATNEKLFF,TGTGCCAGCTCTGTAGACAGACCTGCAACTAATGAAAAACTGTTTTTT
-,TRBJ2-5,TRBV21-1,CASSKGAVQETQYF,TGTGCCAGCAGCAAAGGGGCAGTACAAGAGACCCAGTACTTC
TRBD1,TRBJ1-5,TRBV6-1,CASSGYRGDQPQHF,TGTGCTAGCAGTGGGTACAGGGGAGATCAGCCCCAGCATTTT
-,TRBJ2-3,TRBV6-4,CASSERGGTDTQYF,TGTGCCAGCAGTGAGCGGGGTGGAACAGATACGCAGTATTTT
TRBD2,TRBJ2-7,TRBV5-1,CASSPQRDAHLGEQYF,TGCGCCAGCAGCCCGCAGCGGGACGCCCACCTGGGCGAGCAGTACTTC
TRBD1,TRBJ2-5,TRBV5-1,CASSLGGTEETQYF,TGCGCCAGCAGCTTGGGGGGGACAGAAGAGACCCAGTACTTC
-,TRBJ1-2,TRBV29-1,CSVALGGDYGYTF,TGCAGCGTTGCCCTTGGGGGGGACTATGGCTACACCTTC
-,TRBJ1-2,TRBV6-5,CASSRGEPGGGYTF,TGTGCCAGCAGTCGGGGGGAACCCGGGGGGGGCTACACCTTC
TRBD1,TRBJ1-2,TRBV27,CASSLGPGTGVGYTF,TGTGCCAGCAGTTTGGGCCCTGGGACAGGGGTTGGCTACACCTTC
-,TRBJ2-3,TRBV11-1,CASSLGGRAGTDTQYF,TGTGCCAGCAGCTTAGGCGGCAGGGCCGGCACAGATACGCAGTATTTT
TRBD2,TRBJ2-3,TRBV5-4,CASSLAAGGITDTQYF,TGTGCCAGCAGCTTGGCTGCGGGGGGGATCACAGATACGCAGTATTTT
-,TRBJ2-6,TRBV2,CAQIGEAGANVLTF,TGTGCCCAGATCGGGGAAGCTGGGGCCAACGTCCTGACTTTC
TRBD2,TRBJ2-1,TRBV27,CASSLRGGSSYNEQFF,TGTGCCAGCAGCCTCCGGGGGGGAAGCTCCTACAATGAGCAGTTCTTC
-,TRBJ2-1,TRBV5-1,CASSLGDNPYNEQFF,TGCGCCAGCAGCTTGGGAGATAACCCCTACAATGAGCAGTTCTTC